What follows describes a single TCR beta chain. Its antigen is unknown. These data originate in a study of OX40 agonist ivuxolimab in advanced cancers. Study at large: Given to patients was ivuxolimab, an agonistic anti-OX40 (CD134) antibody. A male proportion of about 84% was recorded, with mean age roughly 60 years and range roughly 20 to 90. Eligibility admitted prior anti-PD-1, anti-PD-L1 or anti-CTLA-4 therapy; about 40% had some. Study outcomes and limitations: Normalized T-cell clonal expansion was also low in some nonresponders.

Some clones are missing from TCRdb's copy, which holds only in-frame ones; the method was immunoSEQ multiplex PCR. The repertoire consists of 39,000 or so clones, with about 89% occurring once and the leading ten covering roughly 0.57%. The sequence was obtained from an adult with an advanced solid tumor such as melanoma, head and neck, liver or kidney cancer. Sample: CD4+ or CD8+ T cells sorted from blood, taken in a trial of the OX40 agonist ivuxolimab.

The CDR3 loop reads CSARGGGEQYF. CDR3 bases: TGCAGTGCTAGAGGGGGTGGAGAGCAGTACTTC. The genes are TRBV20-1 and TRBJ2-7; D remains ambiguous. V was clipped by 1 base and J by 7 bases, with 8 bases between them. The CDR3 sequence is 11 residues long. CDR1 is DFQATT, CDR2 SNEGSKA, per germline (reference sequence).